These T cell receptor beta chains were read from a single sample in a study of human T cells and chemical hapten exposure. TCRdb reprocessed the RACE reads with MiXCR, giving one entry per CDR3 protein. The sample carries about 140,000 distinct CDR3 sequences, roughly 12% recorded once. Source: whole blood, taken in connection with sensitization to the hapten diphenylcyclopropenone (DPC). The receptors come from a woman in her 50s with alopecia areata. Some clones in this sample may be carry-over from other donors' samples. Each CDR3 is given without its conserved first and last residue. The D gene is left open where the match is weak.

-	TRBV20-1	SASRLDLGPGELF
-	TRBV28	ASSSGLVPYNEQF
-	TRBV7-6	ASSLDNGGVWTEAF
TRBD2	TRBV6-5	ASSYKLAGANEQF
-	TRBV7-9	ASSLEGAHGYT
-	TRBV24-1	ATSDLREQF
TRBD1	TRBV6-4	ASSEQPGTGESYT
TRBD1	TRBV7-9	ASSWDRSTNYGYT
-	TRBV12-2	ASRSGTRIYEQY
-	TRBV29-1	SVATVGPDTQY
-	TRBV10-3	AISLDRPADTQY
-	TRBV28	ASSQGFYGYT
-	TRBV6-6	ASSPRVASQPQH
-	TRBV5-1	ASSLGYRNEQF
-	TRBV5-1	ASSFSGDDYGYT
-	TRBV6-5	ASRTVDSPLH
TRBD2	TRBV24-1	ATSDHSGRETTDTQY
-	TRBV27	ASSSLAVPTYNEQF
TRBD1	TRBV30	AWSVPGQGSRDSNQPQH
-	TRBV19	ASSPAGTQSYEQY
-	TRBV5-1	ASTDYTDTQY
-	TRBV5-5	ASSAPLPSEGTQY